The T cell receptor beta chain under discussion was sequenced for a study of T cells after yellow fever vaccination. Study results and caveats: Weaker overall, the secondary response nonetheless peaked faster (day 5 versus 15). Most clones from primary vaccination resurfaced after the booster (roughly 96% CD4, more than 75% CD8). Overlap between CD4 and CD8 compartments was detected for a small share of clonotypes.

Comments on this clonotype: Its target is unknown.

The CDR3 is 17 residues long. Germline CDR1 is KGHSH and CDR2 is LQKENI. Trimming left V 0 bases short and J 8 bases short, with 22 bases between. Making TCR cDNA involved 5'RACE template switching, which added UMIs and a universal primer site. MiXCR was run by TCRdb on the 5' RACE reads, yielding one entry per CDR3 protein. The table records approximately 300,000 distinct CDR3 sequences, roughly 13% of them present only once. The chain joins TRBV18 to TRBJ1-2, with D unresolved. Sequenced material: CD4+ T cells sorted from PBMCs, taken 45 days after the yellow fever booster vaccination. The receptor was derived from a man between 25 and 39 years old who received the YFV17D yellow fever vaccine. CDR3 protein: CASSPPLELTSAGGYTF. CDR3 DNA sequence: TGTGCCAGCTCACCACCGTTAGAGCTCACTTCTGCGGGAGGCTACACCTTC.